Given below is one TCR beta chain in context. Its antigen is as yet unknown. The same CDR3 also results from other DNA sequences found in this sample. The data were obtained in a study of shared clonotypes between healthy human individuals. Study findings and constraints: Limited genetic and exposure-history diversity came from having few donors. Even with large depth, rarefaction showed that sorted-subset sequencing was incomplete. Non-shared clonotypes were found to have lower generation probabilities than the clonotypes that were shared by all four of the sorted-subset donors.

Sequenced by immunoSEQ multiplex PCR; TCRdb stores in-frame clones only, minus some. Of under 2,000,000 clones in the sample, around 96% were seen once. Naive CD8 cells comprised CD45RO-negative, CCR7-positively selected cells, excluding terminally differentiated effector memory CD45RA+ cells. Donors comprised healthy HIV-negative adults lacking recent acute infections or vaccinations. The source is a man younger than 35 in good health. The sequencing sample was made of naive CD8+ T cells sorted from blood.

The CDR3: CASSFRLAGGQEQFF. CDR3 nucleotide sequence: TGCGCCAGCAGCTTTAGGCTAGCGGGGGGGCAAGAGCAGTTCTTC. The J gene is TRBJ2-1, the V gene TRBV4-1; TRBD2 matches at 12 bases. Germline V CDR1 and CDR2: MGHRA, YSYEKL. The CDR3 consists of 15 residues. V trimming: 5 bases; J trimming: 10 bases; junction bases outside the gene matches: 9.